These 29 T cell receptor beta chains came from one sample sequenced in a study of shared clonotypes between healthy human individuals. Sequencing used immunoSEQ multiplex PCR; TCRdb keeps in-frame clones, though not all of them. The sample gives 950,000 to 1,300,000 clones, under 80% of which show up once; nearly 1.5% is in the top ten. The sequencing input was memory CD4+ T cells sorted from blood. Subset specified: CD45RA-negative fraction. Receptor source: a man between 18 and 29 years old in good health.

In the case of this clone: Just one base apart from a much larger clone, this may be a read error. V usage is TRBV7-2 and J usage is TRBJ1-3; no reliable D call. Trimming removed 2 bases at V and 0 bases at J, with 8 bases between. Germline values: CDR1 SGHTA, CDR2 FQGNSA. This CDR3 region has 15 residues. The CDR3 sequence: CASSLIGSSGNTIYF. CDR3 nucleotide sequence: TGTGCCAGCAGCTTAATAGGGAGCTCTGGAAACACCATATATTTT.

With respect to this clone: Other DNA sequences from this sample encode an identical CDR3 as well. This chain links TRBV11-2 with TRBJ2-2; D is unclear. The CDR3 is 12 amino acids. Between the trimmed V and J ends, which lost 1 base and 6 bases, there was a span of 3 bases. The germline CDR1 and CDR2 sequences are SGHAT and FQNNGV. In DNA, the CDR3 is TGTGCCAGCAGCTTAGTGGCCGGGGAGCTGTTTTTT. This sequence encodes CASSLVAGELFF.

As DNA, the CDR3 is TGTGCCAGCACGGAGGTGTCAGCCGGAAACACCATATATTTT. The encoded protein is CASTEVSAGNTIYF. V and J are TRBV6-1 and TRBJ1-3; unclear D gene. The CDR3 spans 14 residues. The V gene's germline CDR1 is MNHNS and CDR2 SASEGT. V was clipped by 7 bases and J by 4 bases, with 14 bases between them.

This clone was seen a handful of times. The chain recombines TRBV6-5 with TRBJ1-5; D ambiguous. Trimming stripped 8 bases from V and 2 bases from J, with 13 bases between. CDR1 and CDR2 (germline): MNHEY, SVGAGI. CDR3 length: 14 residues. Here the CDR3 reads CASQPTGGNQPQHF. In DNA form, the CDR3 reads TGTGCCAGCCAACCAACGGGAGGCAATCAGCCCCAGCATTTT.

Remarks on this clone: Mismatch with germline at one junction end may stem from a read error. J is TRBJ1-3 and V is TRBV5-4; D may be TRBD1 (6 bases). This CDR3 is built from 12 residues. Germline V gene lookup returns CDR1 SGHNT and CDR2 YYREEE (reference sequence). CDR3 loop: CASSLRGGSPFF. DNA of the CDR3: TGTGCCAGCAGCTTGCGAGGGGGGTCGCCCTTTTTT.

On this clone: At the DNA level, this CDR3 is encoded by other sequences in the same sample as well. The chain has TRBV6-1 and TRBJ2-7; D might be TRBD1 (5 bases). The V end lost 3 bases, the J end lost 2 bases, and 11 bases lay between the germline ends. This CDR3 region has 14 residues. Germline assignment: CDR1 MNHNS and CDR2 SASEGT. In nucleotides, the CDR3 is TGTGCCAGCAGTGAGCAGGGTGGCCCCTACGAGCAGTACTTC. Translated: CASSEQGGPYEQYF.

The chain employs TRBV20-1 and TRBJ1-2; no definite D call. V dropped 6 bases and J dropped 4 bases, with 9 bases sitting between them. The CDR3 runs to 11 residues. Germline V gene data show CDR1 as DFQATT and CDR2 as SNEGSKA (reference sequence). CDR3 region: CSAKASYGYTF. CDR3 in DNA: TGCAGTGCGAAGGCGAGCTATGGCTACACCTTC.

This clone was counted ten times or more. This chain uses TRBV7-6 with TRBJ2-1; weak D call: TRBD2 (6 bases). Germline V gene sequence: CDR1 SGHVS, CDR2 FNYEAQ. Trimming shortened V by 5 bases and J by 4 bases, and 15 bases separated the two germline ends. This CDR3 comprises 15 residues. In DNA, the CDR3 is TGTGCCAGCAGCGACGGGACGGGGGTGTACAATGAGCAGTTCTTC. Translation gives CASSDGTGVYNEQFF.

The chain carries TRBV5-6 and TRBJ1-5; D is possibly TRBD1 (5 bases). The CDR3 sequence is 14 residues long. CDR1 SGHDT and CDR2 YYEEEE come from the germline V gene. V lost 1 base, J lost 7 bases, and 12 bases lay in between. CDR3: CASSLYRGGQPQHF. Here the CDR3 DNA reads TGTGCCAGCAGCTTGTATAGGGGTGGCCAGCCCCAGCATTTT.

The chain is built from TRBV6-4 and TRBJ2-2; TRBD1 or TRBD2 may be the D gene (7 bases each). The V and J ends lost 6 bases and 7 bases respectively, with 15 bases between them. Per germline, CDR1 MRHNA and CDR2 SNTAGT. The CDR3 is 14 amino acids. The CDR3 nucleotides are TGTGCCAGCAGCGCCCAGGGGGGGCACGGGGAGCTGTTTTTT. Protein: CASSAQGGHGELFF.

The chain is built from TRBV5-1 and TRBJ2-2, with D unclear. The V end lost 0 bases, the J end lost 0 bases, and 15 bases lay between the germline ends. Per the germline V gene, CDR1 is SGHRS and CDR2 is YFSETQ. This CDR3 spans 18 amino acids. As DNA, the CDR3 is TGCGCCAGCAGCTTGGCCTGGGGTGCAGGTACGAACACCGGGGAGCTGTTTTTT. Its protein product is CASSLAWGAGTNTGELFF.

The V call is TRBV5-4, the J call TRBJ2-7; tentatively, D is TRBD1 (6 bases). This CDR3 contains 16 residues. Germline values: CDR1 SGHNT, CDR2 YYREEE (reference sequence). V lost 0 bases and J lost 1, with 14 bases in between. The CDR3 region has the DNA TGTGCCAGCAGCTTGGTAAGGGGGACCAATTCCTACGAGCAGTACTTC. Protein sequence: CASSLVRGTNSYEQYF.

Turning to this clone: The sample contains more than one DNA sequence encoding this CDR3. J is TRBJ2-1 and V is TRBV29-1; 8 bases agree with TRBD1. J gave up 6 bases and V 6 bases, and 7 bases lay outside the gene matches. The CDR3 is 13 amino acids. The V gene's germline CDR1 is SQVTM and CDR2 ANQGSEA. The CDR3 coding sequence is TGCAGCGTCCCCCAGGGGGCGCGCAATGAGCAGTTCTTC. Its translation is CSVPQGARNEQFF.

This clone came up a few times. V usage is TRBV4-1 and J usage is TRBJ2-3; 8 bases fit TRBD2. V shed 1 base, J shed 0 bases, and the junction held 6 bases outside the gene matches. The CDR3 consists of 17 residues. Per the germline V gene, CDR1 is MGHRA and CDR2 is YSYEKL. The CDR3 coding sequence is TGCGCCAGCAGCCAAGCTCGGGAGGGGGGAAGCACAGATACGCAGTATTTT. This encodes CASSQAREGGSTDTQYF.

Note on this clone: Compared with germline, one end of the junction differs, possibly owing to a read error. The chain couples TRBV7-7 to TRBJ1-6; maybe TRBD1 (6 bases). This CDR3 is built from 17 residues. The germline CDR1 and CDR2 sequences are SSHAT and FNYEAQ (reference sequence). The CDR3 here is CASSFTETGFNNSPLHF. The DNA for the CDR3 is TGTGCTAGCAGCTTTACAGAGACAGGATTTAATAATTCACCCCTCCACTTT.

This clone was recorded many times. The gene calls are TRBV9 and TRBJ2-2; 13 positions match TRBD2. The germline V gene has CDR1 SGDLS and CDR2 YYNGEE. CDR3 length: 21 residues. V shed 0 bases, J shed 2 bases, and the junction held 13 bases outside the gene matches. DNA for the CDR3: TGTGCCAGCAGCGTAGGGACAAGGACTAGCGGGAGAGCCATCAACACCGGGGAGCTGTTTTTT. Amino acids: CASSVGTRTSGRAINTGELFF.

The genes are TRBV5-1 and TRBJ1-6, with 10 bases identical to TRBD1. Germline CDR1 and CDR2: SGHRS and YFSETQ. V dropped 3 bases and J dropped 13; count of bases not matched to a gene: 7. This CDR3 has 14 amino acids. The CDR3 bases are TGCGCCAGCAGCTCCGGGACAGGGGTTTTTCCCCTCCACTTT. This sequence encodes CASSSGTGVFPLHF. Using reference TRBV5-1 and TRBJ1-6 for the parts outside the CDR3, the full variable domain is KAGVTQTPRYLIKTRGQQVTLSCSPISGHRSVSWYQQTPGQGLQFLFEYFSETQRNKGNFPGRFSGRQFSNSRSEMNVSTLELGDSALYLCASSSGTGVFPLHFGNGTRLTVT.

Regarding this clone: The sample contains more than one DNA sequence encoding this CDR3. This chain links TRBV7-2 with TRBJ2-7; D is possibly TRBD1 (7 bases). Germline-derived CDR1 and CDR2 are SGHTA and FQGNSA. The CDR3 contains 15 residues. Trimming stripped 2 bases from V and 0 bases from J, with 11 bases between. CDR3 residues: CASSLQGGYSYEQYF. The DNA of the CDR3 is TGTGCCAGCAGCTTACAGGGGGGCTACTCCTACGAGCAGTACTTC.

The genes are TRBV6-6 and TRBJ2-2; maybe TRBD1 (6 bases). The germline V and J ends were trimmed by 7 bases and 7 bases, with 13 bases remaining between them. The CDR3 is 13 residues long. The germline V gene encodes CDR1 MNHNY and CDR2 SVGAGI (reference sequence). The chain's CDR3 is CASIHRDHGELFF. CDR3 nucleotide sequence: TGTGCCAGCATTCACAGGGATCACGGGGAGCTGTTTTTT.

Worth noting for this clone: A junction end diverges from the germline sequence, so it may reflect a read error. This chain joins TRBV18 and TRBJ2-1; tentatively, D is TRBD1 (6 bases). The CDR3 contains 15 residues. Germline lookup yields CDR1 KGHSH and CDR2 LQKENI. The CDR3 coding sequence is TGTGCCAGCTCACCTACCGGGACACCCCACAATGGGCAGTTCTTC. This encodes CASSPTGTPHNGQFF.

The chain combines TRBV11-3 with TRBJ2-7; no reliable D call. The germline gives CDR1 SGHNT, CDR2 YENEEA. This CDR3 is 14 amino acids long. The V gene lost 1 base and the J gene lost 2 bases, with 9 bases spanning the gap. The CDR3 nucleotides read TGTGCCAGCAGCTTAGTTCCCCCGGCCTACGAGCAGTACTTC. This encodes CASSLVPPAYEQYF.

The rearrangement links TRBV28 to TRBJ2-4; the D is unclear. Germline values: CDR1 MDHEN, CDR2 SYDVKM. The CDR3 length is 15 residues. V dropped 6 bases and J dropped 1 base, with 13 bases sitting between them. CDR3 region: CASSTPMGAKNIQYF. As DNA, the CDR3 is TGTGCCAGCAGCACCCCGATGGGGGCCAAAAACATTCAGTACTTC.

The chain uses TRBV18 and TRBJ2-5; tentative D call: TRBD2 (7 bases). The CDR3 consists of 16 residues. The ends were cut back, 3 bases at V and 3 bases at J, with 17 bases in the middle. Germline loops: CDR1 KGHSH, CDR2 LQKENI. The CDR3 loop is CASSPKSGTLKETQYF. CDR3 nucleotide sequence: TGTGCCAGCTCACCGAAGAGCGGGACACTAAAAGAGACCCAGTACTTC.

This rearrangement joins TRBV25-1 to TRBJ2-3, with D possibly called TRBD1 or TRBD2 (5 bases each). CDR3 length equals 13 residues. Between the trimmed V and J ends, which lost 5 bases and 10 bases, there was a span of 16 bases. The germline V gene encodes CDR1 MGHDK and CDR2 SYGVNS. DNA for the CDR3: TGTGCCAGCAGTCTGTCGGGACCCCTTCCGCAGTATTTT. It yields the protein CASSLSGPLPQYF.

This rearrangement joins TRBV30 to TRBJ1-4; 8 bases fit TRBD1. Germline assignment: CDR1 GTSNPN and CDR2 SVGIG (reference sequence). V lost 5 bases to trimming and J lost 8 bases; unmatched junction nucleotides: 16. CDR3 length equals 16 residues. The CDR3 is CAWEGRGTGGQEKLFF. The CDR3 region has the DNA TGTGCCTGGGAGGGGAGGGGAACAGGGGGACAAGAAAAACTGTTTTTT.

The chain combines TRBV5-5 with TRBJ2-2, with no clear D. From germline, CDR1 is SGHKS and CDR2 YYEKEE (reference sequence). Trimming took 1 base from V and 1 from J, leaving 5 bases between them. The CDR3 runs 14 residues. CDR3 loop: CASSLLGNTGELFF. CDR3 coding DNA: TGTGCCAGCAGCTTGTTAGGGAACACCGGGGAGCTGTTTTTT.

Comment on this clone: This may arise from a read error, as a much more abundant clone is one base away. The gene calls are TRBV5-1 and TRBJ2-2; no firm D call. Germline CDR1 SGHRS, CDR2 YFSETQ. The CDR3 has 12 residues. V was clipped by 4 bases and J by 3 bases, with 4 bases between them. For the CDR3, the DNA is TGCGCCAGCAGCCCGGACACCGGGGAGCTGTTTTTT. Its protein product is CASSPDTGELFF.

The V gene is TRBV15, the J gene TRBJ2-7, with D perhaps given as TRBD1 or TRBD2 (5 bases each). CDR1 LNHNV and CDR2 YYDKDF come from the germline V gene (reference sequence). The CDR3 sequence is 15 residues long. V gave up 3 bases and J gave up 2 bases, with 14 bases separating them. CDR3 sequence reads: CATSRVTGTAYEQYF. CDR3 bases: TGTGCCACCAGCAGGGTAACCGGGACGGCCTACGAGCAGTACTTC.

In its sample, this clone was seen a few times. The V gene is TRBV20-1, the J gene TRBJ1-2; D is uncertain. V was pared by 0 bases and J by 10 bases, with 9 bases between. This CDR3 has 11 amino acids. Germline lookup yields CDR1 DFQATT and CDR2 SNEGSKA (reference sequence). The CDR3 sequence: CSARDWPFYTF. In nucleotides, the CDR3 is TGCAGTGCTAGAGATTGGCCATTCTACACCTTC.